This entry lists 2 T cell receptor beta chains sequenced from one sample in a study of control samples from healthy donors and cancer patients. Measured with immunoSEQ multiplex PCR; TCRdb has only the in-frame clones, and not every one. The table shows about 160,000 clones, with over 85% occurring only once. Sequenced: blood. These receptors all come from a man aged 25 to 40 in good health.

J is TRBJ1-3 and V is TRBV6-5; D possibly corresponds to TRBD1 (5 bases). CDR3 size: 14 residues. Germline assignment: CDR1 MNHEY and CDR2 SVGAGI. The V gene lost 8 bases and the J gene lost 4 bases, with 15 bases spanning the gap. CDR3 in amino acids: CASGLSGSGNTIYF. The CDR3 DNA reads as TGTGCCAGCGGTTTGTCAGGGTCAGGAAACACCATATATTTT.

The J gene is TRBJ2-3, the V gene TRBV5-1; D gene ambiguous. CDR1 SGHRS and CDR2 YFSETQ come from the germline V gene. The CDR3 is 11 amino acids. Deletions cut 2 bases from V and 2 bases from J, with 0 bases between. The CDR3 nucleotides read TGCGCCAGCAGCTTCACAGATACGCAGTATTTT. Its protein is CASSFTDTQYF.